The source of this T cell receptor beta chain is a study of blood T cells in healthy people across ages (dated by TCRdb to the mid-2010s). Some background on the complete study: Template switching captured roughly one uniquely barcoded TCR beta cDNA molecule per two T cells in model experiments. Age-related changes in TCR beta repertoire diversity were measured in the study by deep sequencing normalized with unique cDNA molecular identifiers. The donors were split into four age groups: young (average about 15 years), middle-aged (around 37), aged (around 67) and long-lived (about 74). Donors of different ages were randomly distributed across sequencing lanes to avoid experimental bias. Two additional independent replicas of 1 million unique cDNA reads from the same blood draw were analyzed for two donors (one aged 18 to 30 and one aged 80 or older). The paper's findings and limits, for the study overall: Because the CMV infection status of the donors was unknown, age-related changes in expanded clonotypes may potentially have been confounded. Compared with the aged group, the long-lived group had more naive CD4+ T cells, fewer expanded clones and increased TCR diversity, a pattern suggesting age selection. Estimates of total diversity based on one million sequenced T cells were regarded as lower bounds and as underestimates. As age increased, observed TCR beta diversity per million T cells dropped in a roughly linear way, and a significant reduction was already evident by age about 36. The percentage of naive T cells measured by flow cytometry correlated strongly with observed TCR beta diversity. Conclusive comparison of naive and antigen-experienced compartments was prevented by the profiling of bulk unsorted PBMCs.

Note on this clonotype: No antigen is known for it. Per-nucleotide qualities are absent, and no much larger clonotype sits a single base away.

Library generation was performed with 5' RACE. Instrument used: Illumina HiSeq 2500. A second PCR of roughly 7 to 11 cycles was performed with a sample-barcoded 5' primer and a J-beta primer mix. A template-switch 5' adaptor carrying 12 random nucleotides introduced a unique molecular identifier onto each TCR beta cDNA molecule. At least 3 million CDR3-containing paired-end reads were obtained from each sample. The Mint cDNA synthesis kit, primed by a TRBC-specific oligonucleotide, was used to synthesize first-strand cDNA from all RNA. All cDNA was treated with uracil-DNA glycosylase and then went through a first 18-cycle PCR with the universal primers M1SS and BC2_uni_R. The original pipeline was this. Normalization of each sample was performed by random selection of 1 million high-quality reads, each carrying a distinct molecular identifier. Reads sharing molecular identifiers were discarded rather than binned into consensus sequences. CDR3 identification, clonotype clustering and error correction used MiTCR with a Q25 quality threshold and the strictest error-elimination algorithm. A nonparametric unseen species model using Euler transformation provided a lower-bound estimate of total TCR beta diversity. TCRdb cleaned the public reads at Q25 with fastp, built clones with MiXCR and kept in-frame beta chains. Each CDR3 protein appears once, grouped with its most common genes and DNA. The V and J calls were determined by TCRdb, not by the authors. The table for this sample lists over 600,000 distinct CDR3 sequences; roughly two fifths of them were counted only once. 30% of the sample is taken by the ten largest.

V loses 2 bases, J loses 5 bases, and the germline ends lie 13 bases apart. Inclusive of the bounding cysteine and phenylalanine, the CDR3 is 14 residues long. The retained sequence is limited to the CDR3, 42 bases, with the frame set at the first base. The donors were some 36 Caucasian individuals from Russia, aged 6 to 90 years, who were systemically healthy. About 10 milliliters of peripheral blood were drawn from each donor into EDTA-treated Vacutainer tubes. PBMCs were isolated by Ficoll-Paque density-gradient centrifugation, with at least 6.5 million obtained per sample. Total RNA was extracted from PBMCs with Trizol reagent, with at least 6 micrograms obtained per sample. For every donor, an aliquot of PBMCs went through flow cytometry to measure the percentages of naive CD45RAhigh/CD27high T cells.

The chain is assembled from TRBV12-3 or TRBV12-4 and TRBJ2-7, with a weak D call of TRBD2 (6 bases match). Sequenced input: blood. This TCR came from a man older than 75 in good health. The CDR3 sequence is CASSLRRDSNEQYF. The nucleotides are TGTGCCAGCAGTTTAAGGAGGGATAGCAACGAGCAGTACTTC.